A selection of T cell receptor beta chains follows, all from one sample in a study of cytomegalovirus exposure and HLA in healthy donors. Clones were sequenced by immunoSEQ multiplex PCR, and TCRdb holds only the in-frame ones, with some missing. The sample consists of some 150,000 clones, nearly 85% of them appearing once. Sequencing was carried out using PBMCs. The receptor source for this set is a male donor in good health and CMV-seronegative. CDR3s include the opening cysteine and the closing phenylalanine or tryptophan. The D gene is left open where the match is weak. Some rows mark clone size as missing; the rest say once, few, many or name a class of expanded clone.

>TRBJ1-2|TRBV15|-|TRBD1
TGTGCCACCAGCAGAGGGGACAGTTATGGCTACACCTTC
CATSRGDSYGYTF
>TRBJ1-1|TRBV29-1|-|-
TGCAGCGTTGAAAAACCGGGGAAAGGGGAAGCTTTCTTT
CSVEKPGKGEAFF
>TRBJ2-1|TRBV19|-|-
TGTGCCAGTATAACGGGGAGCTCCTACAATGAGCAGTTCTTC
CASITGSSYNEQFF
>TRBJ2-7|TRBV2|-|-
TGTGCCAGCAGTGAAGAAGGAGCACTCTCCTACGAGCAGTACTTC
CASSEEGALSYEQYF
>TRBJ2-3|TRBV10-3|once|-
TGTGCCATCAGTGAGAGGGTAGCAGGGTTGGGCACAGATACGCAGTATTTT
CAISERVAGLGTDTQYF
>TRBJ2-3|TRBV5-1|few|TRBD2
TGCGCCAGCAAGCTAGCGGGGGGTTTTACAGATACGCAGTATTTT
CASKLAGGFTDTQYF
>TRBJ2-3|TRBV27|-|-
TGTGCCAGCAGTTTCGGGAGAAGCACAGATACGCAGTATTTT
CASSFGRSTDTQYF
>TRBJ1-1|TRBV5-5|-|-
TGTGCCAGCAGCTTTTTTAGCAGGAACACTGAAGCTTTCTTT
CASSFFSRNTEAFF
>TRBJ2-1|TRBV9|-|-
TGTGCCAGCAGCGGGGCCAGGGGCCTCTACAATGAGCAGTTCTTC
CASSGARGLYNEQFF
>TRBJ2-2|TRBV10-3|-|-
TGTGCCATCAGTCAAGACAGGACGGACACCGGGGAGCTGTTTTTT
CAISQDRTDTGELFF
>TRBJ1-1|TRBV6-5|-|TRBD1
TGTGCCAGCAGTTACGCGGCAGGGGGACGCGGGGCAGAAGCTTTCTTT
CASSYAAGGRGAEAFF
>TRBJ2-5|TRBV11-1|-|-
TGTGCCAGCAGCTACCTAGCGACGGTAGTAGGGCAAGAGACCCAGTACTTC
CASSYLATVVGQETQYF
>TRBJ2-1|TRBV7-9|-|TRBD2
TGTGCCAGCAGCCTGTATCTAGCGGGAGGGGTGATCTTC
CASSLYLAGGVIF
>TRBJ2-1|TRBV30|-|-
TGTGCCTGGAGTACAGGTCTCGGTGAGCAGTTCTTC
CAWSTGLGEQFF
>TRBJ2-1|TRBV6-4|-|-
TGTGCCAGCAGTGTACAAGTAGCAGACTACAATGAGCAGTTCTTC
CASSVQVADYNEQFF
>TRBJ1-5|TRBV27|once|-
TGTGCCAGCAGCCGATTGGGGCCAGGGGGCAATCAGCCCCAGCATTTT
CASSRLGPGGNQPQHF
>TRBJ1-4|TRBV7-2|-|TRBD1
TGTGCCAGCAGCCCAGGGGGTAGGGGACGTGAAAAACTGTTTTTT
CASSPGGRGREKLFF
>TRBJ2-2|TRBV7-9|-|TRBD2
TGTGCCAGCAGCTTGGTAGCGGGACTAGCGGGAACGAACACCGGGGAGCTGTTTTTT
CASSLVAGLAGTNTGELFF
>TRBJ2-7|TRBV15|once|TRBD2
TGTGCCACCAGCAGAGATCGTAGGGACTACTCCTACGAGCAGTACTTC
CATSRDRRDYSYEQYF
>TRBJ1-5|TRBV6-1|-|-
TGTGCCAGCACCCGAGGGTCAGTTAGTGATCAGCCCCAGCATTTT
CASTRGSVSDQPQHF
>TRBJ2-5|TRBV7-9|-|TRBD2
TGTGCCAGCAGCCCGGGACTAGCGGGGCAAGAGACCCAGTACTTC
CASSPGLAGQETQYF
>TRBJ2-5|TRBV18|-|TRBD1
TGTGCCAGCTCACCTGACAGGGGAACGGAGACCCAGTACTTC
CASSPDRGTETQYF
>TRBJ2-7|TRBV5-1|-|TRBD2
TGCGCCAGCAGCTTTGGGGGGGGGAGCGGTTCCTACGAGCAGTACTTC
CASSFGGGSGSYEQYF
>TRBJ1-5|TRBV18|-|-
TGTGCCAGCTCATACCAGGGAAGGGATAACCAGCCCCAGCATTTT
CASSYQGRDNQPQHF
>TRBJ1-3|TRBV9|-|TRBD1
TGTGCCAGCAGCGTAGACAGGGGCCCTGGAAACACCATATATTTT
CASSVDRGPGNTIYF
>TRBJ1-2|TRBV29-1|-|-
TGCAGCGTTGTTGGGGGCGGTGGCTACACCTTC
CSVVGGGGYTF